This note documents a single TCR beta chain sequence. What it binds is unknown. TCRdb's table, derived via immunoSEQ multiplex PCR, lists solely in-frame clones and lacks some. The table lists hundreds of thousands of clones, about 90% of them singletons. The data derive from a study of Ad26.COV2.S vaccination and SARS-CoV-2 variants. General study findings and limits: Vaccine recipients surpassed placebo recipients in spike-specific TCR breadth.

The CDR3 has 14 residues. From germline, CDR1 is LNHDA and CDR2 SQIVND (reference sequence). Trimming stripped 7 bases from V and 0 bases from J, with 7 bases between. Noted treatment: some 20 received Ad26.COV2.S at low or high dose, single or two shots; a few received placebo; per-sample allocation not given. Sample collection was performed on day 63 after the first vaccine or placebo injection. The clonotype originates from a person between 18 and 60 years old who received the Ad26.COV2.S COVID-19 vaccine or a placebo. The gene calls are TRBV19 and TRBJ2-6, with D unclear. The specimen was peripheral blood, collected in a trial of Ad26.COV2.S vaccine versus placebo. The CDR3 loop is CASTVSSGANVLTF. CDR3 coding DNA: TGTGCCAGTACAGTGTCCTCTGGGGCCAACGTCCTGACTTTC. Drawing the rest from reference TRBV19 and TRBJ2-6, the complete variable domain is DGGITQSPKYLFRKEGQNVTLSCEQNLNHDAMYWYRQDPGQGLRLIYYSQIVNDFQKGDIAEGYSVSREKKESFPLTVTSAQKNPTAFYLCASTVSSGANVLTFGAGSRLTVL.